This passage covers 29 T cell receptor beta chains from one sample sequenced in a study of tumor-infiltrating lymphocytes in primary liver carcinoma. A constant-region primer primed TCR beta cDNA synthesis from 400 to 550 ng of total RNA. ARM-PCR was slightly modified, and three nested multiplex PCR rounds with it gave rise to the TCR beta libraries. Both of the initial two PCR rounds ran for nine to eleven cycles and employed TRBV1-TRBV30 forward primers alongside a C-beta reverse primer. TCRdb recomputed calls from the multiplex PCR reads with MiXCR, one row per CDR3 protein. The repertoire holds roughly 30,000 distinct CDR3 sequences, with roughly four fifths as singletons. Scientists recovered RNA and DNA together from about 20-30 mg of unsorted bulk tissue. Source material: liver tumor tissue from sampling region 5. Indicated subset: tumor region T5, tumor centre. The receptors come from a middle-aged man with primary liver carcinoma and hepatitis B virus infection.

This clonotype was seen a few times. Possible read error: a much larger clone is one base away. The chain links TRBV10-2 to TRBJ2-3, with TRBD2 as a possible D gene (6 bases). This CDR3 spans 15 amino acids. CDR1 WSHSY and CDR2 SAAADI come from the germline V gene. CDR3 region: CANSERGEGTDTQYF. DNA of the CDR3: TGCGCCAACAGTGAGCGCGGGGAAGGCACAGATACGCAGTATTTT.

Remarks on this clonotype: Given the absence of the conserved phenylalanine or tryptophan at the CDR3 end, a read error is likely. J is TRBJ2-1 and V is TRBV7-9; 7 bases are a match to TRBD1. The V gene's germline CDR1 is SEHNR and CDR2 FQNEAQ (reference sequence). This CDR3 has 14 amino acids. DNA for the CDR3: TGTACCAGCAGCGCGAGACAGGGCCACAATGAGCAGTTCCTC. It translates to CTSSARQGHNEQFL.

The CDR3 DNA sequence: TGTGCCAGCAGGGACATGGCTAGCACAGATACGCAGTATTTT. Protein sequence: CASRDMASTDTQYF. The chain has TRBV28 and TRBJ2-3, with D tentatively TRBD1 (5 bases). Per germline, CDR1 MDHEN and CDR2 SYDVKM. Deletions cut 6 bases from V and 0 bases from J, with 10 bases between. CDR3 size: 14 residues.

The J gene is TRBJ2-7, the V gene TRBV11-2; 9 nucleotides line up with TRBD1. Germline V gene sequence: CDR1 SGHAT, CDR2 FQNNGV. This CDR3 is built from 16 residues. The V segment lost 3 bases and the J segment 6 bases; nucleotides outside the gene matches: 12. The CDR3 sequence: CASSFIQGAMHSEQYF. CDR3 bases: TGTGCCAGCAGCTTTATACAGGGGGCCATGCATAGCGAGCAGTACTTC.

CDR3 nucleotides: TGTGCCAGCAGCGCGGGGGGGCTTCCAGCCACGGATACGCAGTATTTT. Residues: CASSAGGLPATDTQYF. The chain is built from TRBV6-1 and TRBJ2-3; 9 bases map to TRBD2. Trimming removed 6 bases from V and 6 bases from J; junction bases left unmatched: 13. This CDR3 is 16 amino acids long. Germline V gene sequence: CDR1 MNHNS, CDR2 SASEGT.

Notes on this clonotype: It may be a read error: a sequence one base away is much more abundant. The gene calls are TRBV7-3 and TRBJ2-2; D gene uncertain. CDR1 and CDR2 from the germline V gene are SGHTA and FQGTGA. This CDR3 has 14 amino acids. The CDR3 here is CSSSLSGYTGELFF. CDR3 nucleotides: TGTTCCAGCAGCTTAAGTGGATACACCGGGGAGCTGTTTTTT.

In this sample, this clonotype turned up a few times. The junction departs from the called germline gene at one end, perhaps through a read error. This chain uses TRBV11-3 with TRBJ2-3, with 8 bases that match TRBD2. The CDR3 has 17 amino acids. CDR1 SGHNT and CDR2 YENEEA come from the germline V gene. The chain's CDR3 is CASSSPVSGSRANTQYF. CDR3 nucleotides: TGTGCTAGCAGCTCCCCGGTGAGCGGGAGTCGGGCAAATACACAGTATTTT. Together with reference TRBV11-3 and TRBJ2-3, the CDR3 gives the full variable domain: EAGVVQSPRYKIIEKKQPVAFWCNPISGHNTLYWYLQNLGQGPELLIRYENEEAVDDSQLPKDRFSAERLKGVDSTLKIQPAELGDSAVYLCASSSPVSGSRANTQYFGPGTRLTVL.

V and J are TRBV4-1 and TRBJ1-1; D is unclear. V was shortened by 9 bases and J by 5 bases, with 16 bases between the two germline ends. Germline CDR1 MGHRA, CDR2 YSYEKL. The CDR3 has 13 amino acids. CDR3: CASNREVGTEAFF. CDR3 nucleotides: TGCGCCAGTAACCGGGAGGTAGGGACTGAAGCTTTCTTT.

This clonotype was seen ten or more times. The chain employs TRBV29-1 and TRBJ2-7, with D perhaps being TRBD1 or TRBD2 (6 bases each). CDR1 and CDR2 from the germline V gene are SQVTM and ANQGSEA. This CDR3 has 15 residues. V was shortened by 6 bases and J by 3 bases, with 21 bases between the two germline ends. The CDR3 here is CSVGGPGTRGYEQYF. CDR3 nucleotide sequence: TGCAGCGTCGGGGGCCCCGGGACCAGAGGCTACGAGCAGTACTTC.

This chain connects TRBV11-2 to TRBJ2-1; D ambiguous. This CDR3 is built from 15 residues. CDR1 is SGHAT, CDR2 FQNNGV, per germline. V lost 3 bases and J lost 12, with 21 bases in between. The CDR3, as DNA: TGTGCCAGCAGCTTGGCCAAGGCGGTGTACAAAGGGCAGTTCTTC. Protein product: CASSLAKAVYKGQFF.

In its sample, this clonotype ranks as large. This chain uses TRBV11-2 with TRBJ2-5; perhaps TRBD2 as D (5 bases). In germline, CDR1 is SGHAT, CDR2 FQNNGV. V was trimmed by 2 bases and J by 2 bases, leaving 9 bases between them. CDR3 length: 14 residues. The CDR3 reads CASSLSSGQETQYF. In DNA form, the CDR3 reads TGTGCCAGCAGCTTAAGCAGCGGACAAGAGACCCAGTACTTC.

To note about this clonotype: Likely a read error: the CDR3 ends without its conserved phenylalanine or tryptophan. The chain has TRBV6-2 or TRBV6-3 and TRBJ2-1; 10 positions agree with TRBD2. Germline lookup yields CDR1 MNHEY and CDR2 SVGEGT. CDR3 size: 16 residues. After removal of 6 bases from V and 4 bases from J, the junction contained 9 bases not matched to a gene. The CDR3 here is CASSPGLADVYNEQFS. The DNA for the CDR3 is TGTGCCAGCAGCCCCGGACTAGCGGACGTTTACAATGAGCAGTTCTCC.

Comment on this clonotype: This is likely a read error, given that the CDR3 carries no conserved phenylalanine or tryptophan at its end. The gene calls are TRBV6-2 or TRBV6-3 and TRBJ2-1; maybe TRBD2 (5 bases). This CDR3 has 16 residues. Germline CDR1 is MNHEY and CDR2 is SVGEGT. The CDR3 region has the DNA TGTACCAGCAGCGAAGTAGGGAGAAAACTTAGTGGTGAGCAGTTCTTA. It translates to CTSSEVGRKLSGEQFL.

About this clonotype itself: The CDR3 does not end in the conserved phenylalanine or tryptophan, so this is likely a read error. The J gene is TRBJ2-1, the V gene TRBV29-1; perhaps TRBD2 as D (6 bases). From germline, CDR1 is SQVTM and CDR2 ANQGSEA. V was cut by 8 bases and J by 5 bases, with 16 bases left in between. There are 13 residues in the CDR3. CDR3 region: CSLPGLGDNEQFL. The CDR3 nucleotides read TGCAGCCTACCGGGACTGGGTGACAATGAGCAGTTCTTA.

Regarding this clonotype: One end of the junction is discordant with germline, which a read error may explain. This rearrangement joins TRBV6-2 or TRBV6-3 to TRBJ2-2, with a weak D call TRBD2 (5 bases). Germline V gene data show CDR1 as MNHEY and CDR2 as SVGEGT. The CDR3 contains 13 residues. For the CDR3, the DNA is TGTACCAGCAGTTACTTCTTAAACGGGGAGCTGATTTTT. This encodes CTSSYFLNGELIF.

This clonotype was counted between two and nine times. A clone one base away is much larger, so this may be a read error. CDR3 DNA sequence: TGCGCCTGCAGCTTGGAGGGTAGCCCAACCAAGACAGATACGCAGTATTTT. Translation gives CACSLEGSPTKTDTQYF. The chain employs TRBV5-1 and TRBJ2-3; maybe TRBD2 (6 bases). CDR3 length: 17 residues. CDR1 and CDR2 (germline): SGHRS, YFSETQ.

On this clonotype itself: Sequence at one end of the junction differs from germline and may be a read error. The V call is TRBV11-2, the J call TRBJ1-4, with D hard to call. From germline, CDR1 is SGHAT and CDR2 FQNNGV. This CDR3 comprises 16 residues. The CDR3 DNA reads TGTGCTGGCAGCAAGACTCCAGAAGGAACAAATGAAACACTGTTTTTT. Protein sequence: CAGSKTPEGTNETLFF.

The chain combines TRBV5-4 with TRBJ1-6; D possibly corresponds to TRBD1 (6 bases). The germline V and J ends were trimmed by 8 bases and 15 bases, with 21 bases remaining between them. The CDR3 consists of 13 residues. The germline V gene encodes CDR1 SGHNT and CDR2 YYREEE (reference sequence). CDR3 amino acids: CASSIEPEGVLHF. The CDR3 DNA follows: TGTGCCAGTAGCATAGAACCGGAGGGGGTCCTCCACTTT.

The V and J genes are TRBV11-1 and TRBJ2-2; 7 bases line up with TRBD1. The V gene's germline CDR1 is SGHAT and CDR2 FQDESV (reference sequence). The CDR3 loop spans 14 amino acids. The ends lost 3 bases at V and 9 bases at J; junction bases unmatched: 7. CDR3 nucleotide sequence: TGTGCCAGCAGCTTTACAGGGGTTGCATGGGAGCTGTTTTTT. This gives the protein CASSFTGVAWELFF.

A few counts support this clonotype. The rearrangement uses TRBV20-1 and TRBJ1-3; 8 nucleotides align to TRBD1. Germline CDR1 and CDR2: DFQATT and SNEGSKA (reference sequence). V trimming: 7 bases; J trimming: 11 bases; junction bases outside the gene matches: 10. This CDR3 has 12 amino acids. The CDR3 loop reads CSVPDRGNAIYF. In nucleotides, the CDR3 is TGCAGTGTTCCCGACAGGGGCAATGCCATATATTTT.

To note about this clonotype: A read error may account for a junction end that differs from germline. The rearrangement links TRBV29-1 to TRBJ2-1; 8 bases are shared with TRBD2. Germline CDR1 reads SQVTM; CDR2 reads ANQGSEA. The CDR3 runs 13 residues. DNA for the CDR3: TGCAGCACAGGACCAGCGGGAGCGACTGAGCAGCTCTTC. Its protein product is CSTGPAGATEQLF.

As to this clonotype: This is likely a read error, given that the CDR3 carries no conserved phenylalanine or tryptophan at its end. The genes are TRBV5-4 and TRBJ2-2; 7 bases align to TRBD1. This CDR3 spans 15 amino acids. CDR1 and CDR2 from the germline V gene are SGHNT and YYREEE (reference sequence). The CDR3 coding sequence is TGTGCCAGCAGCAGACAGGACAGGAACACCTGGGAGCTGTTTTAT. Translated, it gives CASSRQDRNTWELFY.

By sample share, this clonotype is medium-sized. The chain employs TRBV4-3 and TRBJ1-1; maybe TRBD1 (5 bases). The CDR3 extends over 17 amino acids. Germline V gene data show CDR1 as LGHNA and CDR2 as YSLEER. The V gene lost 1 base and the J gene lost 12 bases, with 27 bases spanning the gap. DNA for the CDR3: TGCGCCAGCAGCCAAGTCAGCGGCGGGGGTAGCCCGGGGAAAACTTTCTTT. This translates into CASSQVSGGGSPGKTFF.

As concerns this clonotype: A read error is likely, as this CDR3 ends without the conserved phenylalanine or tryptophan. No DNA is shown, since the ends of the CDR3 on it are uncertain; the CDR3 is the one TCRdb lists. The chain is built from TRBV4-2 and TRBJ1-2. The CDR3 is made up of 15 amino acids, end residues included. Germline V gene sequence: CDR1 LGHNA, CDR2 YNFKEQ. CDR3: CANSQDLGSGYGCTI.

This clonotype turned up a few times. The chain has TRBV29-1 and TRBJ2-1, with 11 bases identical to TRBD1. This CDR3 contains 14 residues. V lost 6 bases to trimming and J lost 4 bases; unmatched junction nucleotides: 5. CDR1 SQVTM and CDR2 ANQGSEA come from the germline V gene. CDR3 DNA: TGCAGCGTAGCGGGACAGGGGGTGTACAATGAGCAGTTCTTC. Residues: CSVAGQGVYNEQFF.

A single count supports this clonotype. Because the CDR3 is missing its conserved closing phenylalanine or tryptophan, this is likely a read error. The V call is TRBV12-5, the J call TRBJ2-2; 7 positions agree with TRBD2. The CDR3 loop spans 16 amino acids. Trimming removed 5 bases from V and 3 bases from J; junction bases left unmatched: 9. Per the germline V gene, CDR1 is LGHNT and CDR2 is FRNRAP. CDR3 bases: TGTGCTAGTGGTGTGGAGCGGGGATCAGACACCGGGGAGCTGTTTTAT. The encoded protein is CASGVERGSDTGELFY.

On this clonotype: This is likely a read error, given that the CDR3 carries no conserved phenylalanine or tryptophan at its end. The chain employs TRBV30 and TRBJ2-7; weak D call: TRBD2 (6 bases). Trimming took 0 bases from V and 3 from J, leaving 15 bases between them. Looked up from germline, CDR1 is GTSNPN and CDR2 is SVGIG (reference sequence). The CDR3 totals 15 residues. The CDR3: CAWSVGGTSVYEQYI. Here the CDR3 DNA reads TGTGCCTGGAGTGTCGGCGGGACCTCGGTCTACGAGCAGTACATC.

Only one count was recorded for this clonotype. At one of its ends the junction is not consistent with the germline gene, which may arise from a read error. V gene TRBV11-2 combines with J gene TRBJ2-1, with 10 bases aligning to TRBD2. There are 15 residues in the CDR3. Germline assignment: CDR1 SGHAT and CDR2 FQNNGV. The DNA for the CDR3 is TGCGCCAGCAGCCTCCAGCGGGAGGGATTGGATGAGCAATTCTTC. This sequence encodes CASSLQREGLDEQFF.

This chain connects TRBV12-3 or TRBV12-4 to TRBJ2-1; 8 bases line up with TRBD2. This CDR3 is 14 amino acids long. Losses at the gene ends were 2 bases for V and 9 bases for J; bases not matched to a gene: 6. CDR3 in amino acids: CASSLTGGPSEQFF. DNA of the CDR3: TGTGCCAGCAGTTTAACGGGAGGGCCCAGTGAGCAGTTCTTC.